The source of this T cell receptor beta chain is a study of blood T cell repertoires in COVID-19. Sequencing was performed with immunoSEQ multiplex PCR; in TCRdb, only in-frame clones are kept and a portion is missing. The sample consists of roughly 17,000 clones, roughly 89% of them appearing once. The CDR3 is 14 residues long. Germline lookup yields CDR1 SQVTM and CDR2 ANQGSEA. Trimming cost V 4 bases and J 3 bases, with 15 bases left between them. Sequencing was carried out using peripheral blood. The sequence came from a human donor in a cohort sampled during active COVID-19. The chain uses TRBV29-1 and TRBJ1-1; D uncertain. For the CDR3, the DNA is TGCAGCGTTGGGCGTGGACGGAGGGACACTGAAGCTTTCTTT. This encodes CSVGRGRRDTEAFF.